This is a list of T cell receptor beta chains from one sample in a study of T cell responses to AZD1222 COVID-19 vaccine. The data were produced by immunoSEQ multiplex PCR, yet TCRdb's version contains in-frame clones alone and is incomplete. The sample yields 50,000 to 75,000 clones, approximately 92% seen once. The sample here was peripheral blood, taken 28 days after the second AZD1222 dose. The receptor set was obtained from an adult who received the AZD1222 COVID-19 vaccine. The CDR3 runs from the conserved cysteine through the conserved F or W. D genes are given only for firm matches. For some rows the clone size is stated as once, few or many, or as a class when expanded; others skip it.

.	TRBJ2-2	TRBV27	TRBD1	TGTGCCAGCAGTTTTCCGGGACAGCCGAACACCGGGGAGCTGTTTTTT	CASSFPGQPNTGELFF
.	TRBJ1-3	TRBV7-2	.	TGTGCCAGCAGCTTAGTGGCGGCCAGCGTTGAGGGAAACACCATATATTTT	CASSLVAASVEGNTIYF
.	TRBJ1-1	TRBV6-5	.	TGTGCCAGCAGTTTTACAGGGTCGGCCACTGAAGCTTTCTTT	CASSFTGSATEAFF
.	TRBJ2-5	TRBV5-1	TRBD2	TGCGCCAGCAGCCAAGGGACTAGCGGGGGTTTGAAGACCCAGTACTTC	CASSQGTSGGLKTQYF
.	TRBJ1-1	TRBV28	.	TGTGCCAGCAAGGTACTCGGTAGGGGGACTGAAGCTTTCTTT	CASKVLGRGTEAFF
.	TRBJ1-5	TRBV19	TRBD1	TGTGCCAGTAGTACCACAGGGGGCGATCAGCCCCAGCATTTT	CASSTTGGDQPQHF
.	TRBJ2-7	TRBV28	.	TGTGCCAGCACCTTACCCTATAGCTCCTACGAGCAGTACTTC	CASTLPYSSYEQYF
.	TRBJ1-4	TRBV9	.	TGTGCCAGCAGCGTAGACCAGGGAAGGACTAATGAAAAACTGTTTTTT	CASSVDQGRTNEKLFF
.	TRBJ1-2	TRBV19	.	TGTGCCAGTAGTATGGGACAACTGAATAACTATGGCTACACCTTC	CASSMGQLNNYGYTF
.	TRBJ2-5	TRBV6-5	.	TGTGCCAGCAGTTCTCGGGGTATCGAGACCCAGTACTTC	CASSSRGIETQYF
.	TRBJ2-6	TRBV4-3	TRBD1	TGCGCCAGCAGCCCAGGGACAGGGCTCCAAGGGGCCAACGTCCTGACTTTC	CASSPGTGLQGANVLTF
once	TRBJ1-2	TRBV7-8	.	TGTGCCAGCAGCCTTTGGGAGGGGGACGGTTTCTATGGCTACACCTTC	CASSLWEGDGFYGYTF
once	TRBJ2-2	TRBV5-5	.	TGTGCCAGCAGCCCGCAGGGTATGCACACCGGGGAGCTGTTTTTT	CASSPQGMHTGELFF
.	TRBJ1-1	TRBV27	.	TGTGCCAGCAGTTTCAACGGGGACACTGAAGCTTTCTTT	CASSFNGDTEAFF
.	TRBJ2-2	TRBV5-1	.	TGCGTCTCCTCGGAGCCGAACACCGGGGAGCTGTTTTTT	CVSSEPNTGELFF
.	TRBJ2-4	TRBV10-2	TRBD1	TGCGCCAGCAGTGGACAGGGAGATTTTGCCAAAAACATTCAGTACTTC	CASSGQGDFAKNIQYF
few	TRBJ2-7	TRBV7-2	TRBD1	TGTGCCAGCAGCCATGGACAGGGCTACGAGCAGTACTTC	CASSHGQGYEQYF
.	TRBJ2-3	TRBV30	TRBD1	TGTGCCTGGAGTGTAGGACAGGGGGCTCTGGGTACGCAGTATTTT	CAWSVGQGALGTQYF
once	TRBJ2-7	TRBV7-6	.	TGTGCCAGCAGCTTAGTGGAGGGGTCTACTGGGAACTCCTACGAGCAGTACTTC	CASSLVEGSTGNSYEQYF
.	TRBJ2-7	TRBV3-1/TRBV3-2	.	TGTGCCAGCAGCCAAGAATCGAGCAAAACCTACGAGCAGTACTTC	CASSQESSKTYEQYF
.	TRBJ1-2	TRBV7-6	TRBD1	TGTGCCAGCAGCCCTAGACAGGGGGCAGGCTATGGCTACACCTTC	CASSPRQGAGYGYTF
.	TRBJ2-5	TRBV7-2	TRBD1	TGTGCCAGCAGCTTAGGGGGACAGGGGCCCCAAGAGACCCAGTACTTC	CASSLGGQGPQETQYF
.	TRBJ2-2	TRBV19	.	TGTGCCTCAAAGACAGGACCGAGCACCGGGGAGCTGTTTTTT	CASKTGPSTGELFF
.	TRBJ2-7	TRBV7-9	.	TGTGCCAGCAGCTTAGCTTCAGCCTACGAGCAGTACTTC	CASSLASAYEQYF
.	TRBJ1-1	TRBV3-1/TRBV3-2	.	TGTGCCAGCAGCCAAGTAAAAAGTGAAGCTTTCTTT	CASSQVKSEAFF
.	TRBJ2-7	TRBV21-1	.	TGTGCCAGCAGCAAAGGCAACCCGAGCTCCTACGAGCAGTACTTC	CASSKGNPSSYEQYF
.	TRBJ2-3	TRBV9	TRBD2	TGTGCCAGCACTCTTCGCGGGAGAGATACGCAGTATTTT	CASTLRGRDTQYF
.	TRBJ2-7	TRBV5-5	TRBD2	TGTGCCAGCAGCCGTCAGGGGGAATTAGCGGGGGCGCAGTACTTC	CASSRQGELAGAQYF
.	TRBJ2-7	TRBV12-3/TRBV12-4	.	TGTGCCAGCAGTTTGGGGGGTTCTGTCGAGCAGTACTTC	CASSLGGSVEQYF
.	TRBJ2-2	TRBV7-2	TRBD2	TGTGCCAGCAGCTTAGAAGGGACTAGCGTGTCCGGGGAGCTGTTTTTT	CASSLEGTSVSGELFF
.	TRBJ2-7	TRBV6-5	.	TGTGCCAGCAGTTACTCCGGGACGGGGGAGCAGTACTTC	CASSYSGTGEQYF
.	TRBJ1-5	TRBV11-2	.	TGTGCCAGCAGCTTAGTTCGCAATCAGCCCCAGCATTTT	CASSLVRNQPQHF
.	TRBJ1-2	TRBV6-5	TRBD1	TGTGCCAGCAGTTACGGGACAGGGAACTATGGCTACACCTTC	CASSYGTGNYGYTF
.	TRBJ2-7	TRBV5-6	TRBD1	TGTGCCAGCAGCTTGAGAAGGACAGGGGCTGTCGAGCAGTACTTC	CASSLRRTGAVEQYF
.	TRBJ2-2	TRBV19	TRBD1	TGTGCCAGTAGTGCTAGAAGGACAGGGAACACCGGGGAGCTGTTTTTT	CASSARRTGNTGELFF
.	TRBJ2-7	TRBV15	.	TGTGCCACCAGCAGAGACAAGGGGGGACACTCCTACGAGCAGTACTTC	CATSRDKGGHSYEQYF
.	TRBJ2-7	TRBV6-5	.	TGTGCCAGCCGGGCCGGGACTCGCTCGGCCGGGCAGTACTTC	CASRAGTRSAGQYF
.	TRBJ2-2	TRBV4-1	.	TGCGCCAGCAGTCCAACAAGGAACACCGGGGAGCTGTTTTTT	CASSPTRNTGELFF
.	TRBJ2-3	TRBV11-3	.	TGTGCCAGCAGCCGAGACGGGGGCACAGATACGCAGTATTTT	CASSRDGGTDTQYF
once	TRBJ2-7	TRBV5-1	.	TGCGCCAGCAGCTTGCGCCCCCTGAGGGGGAGGGCCCGCGACGAGCAGTACTTC	CASSLRPLRGRARDEQYF
.	TRBJ1-1	TRBV30	TRBD1	TGTGCCTGGGGGACAGGGGGCTTGACTGAAGCTTTCTTT	CAWGTGGLTEAFF
.	TRBJ2-5	TRBV13	TRBD2	TGTGCCAGCAGCGCATCAAAACGAGGGACTAGCGGGAGTTTTTCGTTGGGTTCGGAGACCCAGTACTTC	CASSASKRGTSGSFSLGSETQYF
.	TRBJ2-7	TRBV5-5	TRBD1	TGTGCCAGCAGCGAGGACAGGGGGGACTCCTACGAGCAGTACTTC	CASSEDRGDSYEQYF
.	TRBJ2-2	TRBV3-1/TRBV3-2	.	TGTGCCAGCAAAGAACAGGGACTCGAGCTGTTTTTT	CASKEQGLELFF
.	TRBJ2-1	TRBV6-6	.	TGTGCCAGCAGCCCACCGGAGGCCAGTGAGCAGTTCTTC	CASSPPEASEQFF
.	TRBJ1-5	TRBV28	TRBD1	TGTGCCAGCAGGATACAGGGGGTGGATCAGCCCCAGCATTTT	CASRIQGVDQPQHF
.	TRBJ2-3	TRBV29-1	.	TGCAGCGTTGAACTGGCGGAGGTCCCAGATACGCAGTATTTT	CSVELAEVPDTQYF
once	TRBJ1-2	TRBV10-3	.	TGTGCCATCAGTAGACAGGATGGCTACACCTTC	CAISRQDGYTF
.	TRBJ2-7	TRBV6-5	TRBD2	TGTGCCAGCAGGGCTGGACTAGCGGGGCCCTACGAGCAGTACTTC	CASRAGLAGPYEQYF
.	TRBJ1-1	TRBV6-5	TRBD1	TGTGCCAGCAGTACCAATGACAGGGGCACTGAAGCTTTCTTT	CASSTNDRGTEAFF
.	TRBJ2-3	TRBV19	.	TGTGCCAGTAGTAGCCCCGGGGCCCGAATGGGGGATACGCAGTATTTT	CASSSPGARMGDTQYF
.	TRBJ2-3	TRBV7-2	TRBD2	TGTGCCAGCAGCTTGCGGGGCGGGAGGCCCACAGATACGCAGTATTTT	CASSLRGGRPTDTQYF
.	TRBJ2-5	TRBV5-1	TRBD1	TGCGCCAGCAGCCCCAGGACAGGGATGACGGCCCAGTACTTC	CASSPRTGMTAQYF
.	TRBJ1-5	TRBV28	.	TGTGCCAGCAGCCCGGGGGAAGGCAATCAGCCCCAGCATTTT	CASSPGEGNQPQHF
.	TRBJ2-1	TRBV6-2/TRBV6-3	TRBD2	TGTGCCAGCAGCGGACTAGCCGGGAGGAATGAGCAGTTCTTC	CASSGLAGRNEQFF
once	TRBJ1-1	TRBV7-9	.	TGTGCCAGCAGCTTAGGGGTGGCGAACACTGAAGCTTTCTTT	CASSLGVANTEAFF
.	TRBJ1-4	TRBV5-4	.	TGTGCCAGCAGCGCCACAGGGAGGGTCGAAAAACTGTTTTTT	CASSATGRVEKLFF
.	TRBJ2-1	TRBV3-1/TRBV3-2	TRBD2	TGTGCCAGCAGCCCGGAAGTAGCGGGGGCGCCCTCCTACAATGAGCAGTTCTTC	CASSPEVAGAPSYNEQFF
.	TRBJ2-7	TRBV3-1/TRBV3-2	.	TGTGCCAGCAGCCAAGATAGATACGAGCAGTACTTC	CASSQDRYEQYF
.	TRBJ2-1	TRBV5-1	TRBD1	TGCGCCAGCAGCCTGGACAGGGTCGCAGGCGAGCAGTTCTTC	CASSLDRVAGEQFF